The 2 T cell receptor beta chains presented below share a single source sample, sequenced in a study of blood T cells in healthy people across ages. Through a sample-barcoded 5' primer and a J-beta primer mix, a second PCR was run for 7 to 11 cycles. TCRdb re-derived calls from the 5' RACE reads in MiXCR, one entry per CDR3 protein. Among around 1,900,000 distinct CDR3 sequences, around 40% were seen once, and the ten largest hold roughly 24%. Sequencing used blood. The receptors derive from a human donor in good health.

This clonotype has just a few counts. The chain carries TRBV4-1 and TRBJ2-5, with no clear D. Trimming took 4 bases from V and 5 from J, leaving 11 bases between them. The CDR3 has 13 residues. Germline CDR1 is MGHRA and CDR2 is YSYEKL. The DNA of the CDR3 is TGCGCCAGCAGCCCAGTGTCCCGGGAGACCCAGTACTTC. Its translation: CASSPVSRETQYF.

This chain joins TRBV2 and TRBJ2-7, with D unclear. This CDR3 comprises 11 residues. Germline V gene lookup returns CDR1 SNHLY and CDR2 FYNNEI. V lost 8 bases to trimming and J lost 3 bases, with 8 bases between them. CDR3 nucleotide sequence: TGTGCCAGCGTCGTCATCTACGAGCAGTACTTC. This codes for CASVVIYEQYF.